These T cell receptor beta chains were read from a single sample in a study of blood T cell repertoires in COVID-19. Assay: immunoSEQ multiplex PCR; the TCRdb copy retains only in-frame clones and omits some. This table has 350,000 to 400,000 clones, about 87% appearing once. Sequencing input: PBMCs or T cells enriched from blood (not recorded which). The receptors were sampled from a man in his forties in a cohort exposed to, infected with or recovered from COVID-19 (not recorded which). CDR3s include the opening cysteine and the closing phenylalanine or tryptophan. A D gene is named only where the DNA matches it firmly. Some rows have no size entry. The others give once, few or many, or a class for an expanded clone.

d_call	v_call	j_call	cdr3_length	clone_size	cdr3_aa	cdr3_nt
.	TRBV5-4	TRBJ2-1	16	.	CASSVGSRTEYNEQFF	TGTGCCAGCAGCGTTGGGAGTAGGACAGAATACAATGAGCAGTTCTTC
TRBD1	TRBV5-6	TRBJ1-2	16	.	CASSPGQGRRGYGYTF	TGTGCCAGCAGCCCGGGACAGGGTCGTAGAGGCTATGGCTACACCTTC
.	TRBV4-2	TRBJ2-7	15	.	CASSQVSDRSYEQYF	TGTGCCAGCAGCCAAGTCTCCGACAGATCCTACGAGCAGTACTTC
.	TRBV2	TRBJ1-2	14	.	CASRQAGTTAGYTF	TGTGCCAGCAGGCAAGCGGGAACTACGGCTGGCTACACCTTC
.	TRBV27	TRBJ2-1	15	.	CASSFAGSSYNEQFF	TGTGCCAGCAGTTTCGCGGGGAGCTCCTACAATGAGCAGTTCTTC
.	TRBV4-1	TRBJ1-5	16	.	CASSQDYRVTDQPQHF	TGCGCCAGCAGCCAAGATTACAGGGTTACGGATCAGCCCCAGCATTTT
TRBD1	TRBV10-3	TRBJ1-5	14	.	CAISPTGNNQPQHF	TGTGCCATCAGCCCGACAGGGAACAATCAGCCCCAGCATTTT
.	TRBV28	TRBJ1-2	13	.	CASSFGGVYGYTF	TGTGCCAGCAGTTTCGGGGGGGTCTATGGCTACACCTTC
TRBD2	TRBV5-4	TRBJ2-3	15	.	CASSLDGRAVDTQYF	TGTGCCAGCAGCTTGGACGGGAGGGCGGTAGATACGCAGTATTTT
TRBD2	TRBV5-1	TRBJ2-5	16	.	CASSKGPTSGEETQYF	TGCGCCAGCAGCAAGGGTCCGACTAGCGGGGAAGAGACCCAGTACTTC
TRBD2	TRBV18	TRBJ2-3	16	.	CASSPLGRASTDTQYF	TGTGCCAGCTCACCACTTGGGAGGGCTAGCACAGATACGCAGTATTTT
.	TRBV10-3	TRBJ2-7	18	few	CAISESVGPSYGLDEQYF	TGTGCCATCAGTGAGTCGGTCGGACCTAGCTACGGTTTAGACGAGCAGTACTTC
TRBD1	TRBV5-5	TRBJ1-6	14	.	CASSWGQGNSPLHF	TGTGCCAGCAGCTGGGGACAGGGGAATTCACCCCTCCACTTT
.	TRBV11-2	TRBJ1-4	13	.	CASRPGQGEKLFF	TGTGCCAGCAGACCCGGACAAGGTGAAAAACTGTTTTTT
.	TRBV12-3/TRBV12-4	TRBJ1-5	12	.	CASSSEGWSQHF	TGTGCCAGCAGTTCGGAGGGTTGGTCCCAGCATTTT
TRBD1	TRBV7-9	TRBJ2-5	13	.	CASSGTGEETQYF	TGTGCCAGCAGCGGGACAGGGGAAGAGACCCAGTACTTC
.	TRBV11-2	TRBJ1-2	11	.	CASSLGVGYTF	TGTGCCAGCAGCTTAGGAGTTGGCTACACCTTC
.	TRBV7-8	TRBJ1-4	15	once	CASSSQTATNEKLFF	TGTGCCAGCAGCTCGCAGACAGCAACTAATGAAAAACTGTTTTTT
TRBD1	TRBV19	TRBJ1-5	14	.	CASSLRQGAQPQHF	TGTGCCAGTAGTCTCCGACAGGGCGCTCAGCCCCAGCATTTT
.	TRBV11-1	TRBJ2-7	14	few	CASSHSGNRHEQYF	TGTGCCAGCAGCCACTCGGGAAATCGCCACGAGCAGTACTTC
TRBD1	TRBV15	TRBJ2-5	14	.	CATSRTGGWETQYF	TGTGCCACCAGCAGGACAGGGGGTTGGGAGACCCAGTACTTC
TRBD1	TRBV29-1	TRBJ1-1	12	once	CSVATGSTEAFF	TGCAGCGTTGCGACAGGGTCCACTGAAGCTTTCTTT
.	TRBV2	TRBJ1-2	14	.	CASSDRVKNYGYTF	TGTGCCAGCAGTGACAGGGTAAAGAACTATGGCTACACCTTC
.	TRBV28	TRBJ2-7	13	.	CASSLGPTYEQYF	TGTGCCAGCAGTTTGGGGCCAACCTACGAGCAGTACTTC
.	TRBV15	TRBJ1-1	14	.	CATSRGELDTEAFF	TGTGCCACCAGCAGAGGGGAGTTGGACACTGAAGCTTTCTTT
.	TRBV30	TRBJ1-3	14	.	CAWRETVAGNTIYF	TGTGCCTGGAGGGAGACAGTTGCTGGAAACACCATATATTTT
.	TRBV13	TRBJ1-1	15	once	CASSDRLTMNTEAFF	TGTGCCAGCAGCGATCGACTGACTATGAACACTGAAGCTTTCTTT
.	TRBV29-1	TRBJ2-1	10	.	CTTGGPEQFF	TGCACCACCGGTGGTCCTGAGCAGTTCTTC
TRBD1	TRBV27	TRBJ2-1	16	.	CASTVVGQGMVNEQFF	TGTGCCAGCACCGTAGTTGGACAGGGCATGGTCAATGAGCAGTTCTTC
TRBD2	TRBV7-9	TRBJ2-7	17	.	CASSLARTSGLTYEQYF	TGTGCCAGCAGCTTAGCGCGTACTAGCGGGCTAACCTACGAGCAGTACTTC
.	TRBV7-2	TRBJ2-5	14	.	CASSLTAGQETQYF	TGTGCCAGCAGCTTAACGGCAGGGCAAGAGACCCAGTACTTC
TRBD1	TRBV30	TRBJ1-2	16	.	CAWSVKRSGGYYGYTF	TGTGCCTGGAGTGTAAAGCGATCAGGGGGCTACTATGGCTACACCTTC
TRBD1	TRBV28	TRBJ1-2	13	.	CASSFRGQHGYTF	TGTGCCAGCAGTTTCAGGGGGCAGCATGGCTACACCTTC
.	TRBV6-1	TRBJ1-5	15	.	CASSDFFGSRIPQHF	TGTGCCAGCAGTGATTTTTTTGGGTCGCGGATCCCCCAGCATTTT
TRBD1	TRBV19	TRBJ2-2	13	many	CASRGGATGELFF	TGTGCCAGTAGAGGGGGCGCGACCGGGGAGCTGTTTTTT
.	TRBV18	TRBJ2-3	14	.	CASSPGQGSDTQYF	TGTGCCAGCTCACCGGGGCAGGGTTCGGATACGCAGTATTTT
.	TRBV5-6	TRBJ2-6	18	.	CASSLEGRGKTGANVLTF	TGTGCCAGCAGCTTGGAGGGCAGGGGAAAAACTGGGGCCAACGTCCTGACTTTC
TRBD2	TRBV19	TRBJ2-7	15	.	CASSPLAGGNYEQYF	TGTGCCAGTAGTCCACTAGCGGGAGGGAACTACGAGCAGTACTTC
TRBD2	TRBV7-2	TRBJ2-7	14	.	CASSRGGSSYEQYF	TGTGCCAGCAGCCGGGGGGGGAGTTCCTACGAGCAGTACTTC
.	TRBV2	TRBJ2-7	15	.	CASSEALSRFYEQYF	TGTGCCAGCAGTGAAGCGCTTAGTAGATTCTACGAGCAGTACTTC
.	TRBV5-1	TRBJ2-3	16	.	CASSLALSGVRDTQYF	TGCGCCAGCAGCTTGGCGCTCTCGGGAGTACGAGATACGCAGTATTTT
.	TRBV5-1	TRBJ2-2	14	once	CASNSAANTGELFF	TGCGCCAGCAATAGCGCCGCGAACACCGGGGAGCTGTTTTTT
.	TRBV9	TRBJ2-3	15	once	CASSVAAQETDTQYF	TGTGCCAGCAGCGTAGCGGCCCAGGAAACGGATACGCAGTATTTT
TRBD1	TRBV3-1/TRBV3-2	TRBJ1-4	15	.	CASSPTTGGEEKLFF	TGTGCCAGCAGCCCGACGACAGGGGGTGAGGAAAAACTGTTTTTT
TRBD2	TRBV9	TRBJ2-5	15	.	CASSVGSGSIETQYF	TGTGCCAGCAGCGTAGGAAGCGGGAGCATAGAGACCCAGTACTTC
.	TRBV7-2	TRBJ1-2	15	.	CASSLAPHAGEGYTF	TGTGCCAGCAGCTTAGCCCCACACGCAGGGGAAGGCTACACCTTC
TRBD1	TRBV6-1	TRBJ1-5	15	.	CASSERTGGRQPQHF	TGTGCCAGCAGTGAAAGGACAGGGGGACGTCAGCCCCAGCATTTT
TRBD2	TRBV11-2	TRBJ2-7	13	.	CASSLDEREGQYF	TGTGCCAGCAGCTTAGATGAGCGGGAGGGGCAGTACTTC
.	TRBV19	TRBJ1-6	16	.	CASSPRTSSYNSPLHF	TGTGCCAGTAGTCCCCGGACAAGCTCCTATAATTCACCCCTCCACTTT
TRBD1	TRBV5-1	TRBJ2-5	19	.	CASSSGTGGWRIGQETQYF	TGCGCCAGCAGTTCGGGGACAGGGGGCTGGAGGATCGGGCAAGAGACCCAGTACTTC
.	TRBV5-1	TRBJ2-1	14	few	CASSLQQGWNEQFF	TGCGCCAGCAGCTTGCAGCAGGGCTGGAATGAGCAGTTCTTC
.	TRBV15	TRBJ1-1	15	.	CATSRETGLNTEAFF	TGTGCCACCAGCCGAGAGACAGGCCTGAACACTGAAGCTTTCTTT
.	TRBV28	TRBJ2-5	15	.	CASTTRRGGVETQYF	TGTGCCAGCACAACCAGGAGAGGGGGGGTGGAGACCCAGTACTTC
TRBD1	TRBV7-7	TRBJ2-5	15	.	CASSWGQGSVETQYF	TGTGCCAGCAGCTGGGGACAGGGTAGCGTGGAGACCCAGTACTTC
TRBD2	TRBV3-1/TRBV3-2	TRBJ2-7	14	.	CASSPSGTPAEQYF	TGTGCCAGCAGCCCTAGCGGGACCCCTGCCGAGCAGTACTTC
.	TRBV19	TRBJ1-6	13	.	CASSDRLNSPLHF	TGTGCCAGTAGTGACCGACTTAATTCACCCCTCCACTTT
TRBD2	TRBV25-1	TRBJ2-7	14	.	CASTQREGPGEQYF	TGTGCCAGCACGCAGCGGGAGGGGCCCGGGGAGCAGTACTTC
.	TRBV30	TRBJ1-4	11	.	CAWSIGEKLFF	TGTGCCTGGAGTATCGGGGAAAAACTGTTTTTT